A selection of T cell receptor beta chains follows, all from one sample in a study of blood T cells in healthy people across ages. Using its own MiXCR run on the 5' RACE reads, TCRdb lists one record per CDR3 protein. Found here are roughly 730,000 distinct CDR3 sequences, around 50% of them singletons; the top ten hold roughly 25%. Sequencing was carried out using blood. The receptor source for this set is a man aged 35-49 years in good health. Each CDR3 is given with its conserved first and last residue. D genes are given only for firm matches. Only some rows state a clone size, as once, few, many or a class for expanded clones.

d_gene,j_gene,abundance,v_gene,CDR3nt,CDR3aa
NA,TRBJ1-1,NA,TRBV28,TGTGCCAGCAACGACAGAATGAACACTGTAGCTTTCTTT,CASNDRMNTVAFF
NA,TRBJ2-1,NA,TRBV7-2,TGTGCCAGCACCAATTGGGGGGGCGGGAAGGAGCAGTTCTTC,CASTNWGGGKEQFF
NA,TRBJ1-6,NA,TRBV28,TGTGCCAGCAGTTCCCCCAGGGCCCATGGTCAGACGACCAATTCACCCCTCCACTTT,CASSSPRAHGQTTNSPLHF
NA,TRBJ1-4,NA,TRBV27,TGTGCCAGCAGTTCGCAAGGCAGGGGTAATGAAAAACTGTTTTTT,CASSSQGRGNEKLFF
NA,TRBJ1-6,NA,TRBV20-1,TGCAGTGCTAGAGATACTTTGAGGGGGTCACCCCTCCACTTT,CSARDTLRGSPLHF
NA,TRBJ2-4,NA,TRBV20-1,TGCAGTGCTCTCCTAGGGATCCAAAACATTCAGTACTTC,CSALLGIQNIQYF
NA,TRBJ2-3,NA,TRBV7-2,TGTGCCAGCAGCTTCAAAAGGGGGACTAGCACAGATACGCAGTATTTT,CASSFKRGTSTDTQYF
NA,TRBJ2-3,NA,TRBV10-3,TGTGCCACCCTGTTCCCCACAGATACGCAGTATTTT,CATLFPTDTQYF
NA,TRBJ2-6,NA,TRBV14,TGTGCCAGCAGCCACTGGGAAACTGGGGCCAACGTCCTGACTTTC,CASSHWETGANVLTF
TRBD1,TRBJ2-3,NA,TRBV4-1,TGCGCCAGCAGCGATAGACAGGGGAAATCCACAGATACGCAGTATTTT,CASSDRQGKSTDTQYF
NA,TRBJ2-7,NA,TRBV9,TGTGCCAGCAGTCGGGCCGGGACGGCAGCCTACGAGCAGTACTTC,CASSRAGTAAYEQYF
NA,TRBJ2-7,NA,TRBV6-1,TGTGCCAGCAGTGCCTCTAGAGCCGGCGGTTTCTACGAGCAGTACTTC,CASSASRAGGFYEQYF
NA,TRBJ2-1,NA,TRBV5-1,TGCGCCAGCAGCTTTGGGTCGTTGGCAGAGGGGAACAATGAGCAGTTCTTC,CASSFGSLAEGNNEQFF
TRBD2,TRBJ2-5,NA,TRBV20-1,TGCAGTGCTAGAGGGACTAGCGGGAGCCGGACCCAGTACTTC,CSARGTSGSRTQYF
NA,TRBJ2-1,few,TRBV28,TGTGCCAGCAGTTCGGCGGCTAGCGAGAGCTCCTACAATGAGCAGTTCTTC,CASSSAASESSYNEQFF
NA,TRBJ2-1,NA,TRBV10-3,TGTGCCATCAGTGAGTCTAACACCTACAATGAGCAGTTCTTC,CAISESNTYNEQFF
TRBD1,TRBJ1-6,NA,TRBV9,TGTGCCAGCAGCGTCACCGGGACAGCCGATAATTCACCCCTCCACTTT,CASSVTGTADNSPLHF
NA,TRBJ2-3,NA,TRBV13,TGTGCCAGCAGCGTCCGTTTGCTGGGCACAGATACGCAGTATTTT,CASSVRLLGTDTQYF
NA,TRBJ2-1,NA,TRBV24-1,TGTGCCACCAGTTGGGATTCTGGAAGGAATGAGCAGTTCTTC,CATSWDSGRNEQFF
NA,TRBJ2-3,few,TRBV29-1,TGCAGTGGAGGGCATAGCACAGATACGCAGTATTTT,CSGGHSTDTQYF
TRBD1,TRBJ2-3,NA,TRBV20-1,TGCAGTGCTAGGGGACAGCTTAGCACAGATACGCAGTATTTT,CSARGQLSTDTQYF
NA,TRBJ2-7,few,TRBV6-5,TGTGCCAGCAGTTTGACCGCCTCCTACGAGCAGTACTTC,CASSLTASYEQYF
NA,TRBJ1-1,NA,TRBV7-2,TGTGCCAGCAGCCCAGCGGAGAACACTGAAGCTTTCTTT,CASSPAENTEAFF
TRBD1,TRBJ2-1,NA,TRBV24-1,TGTACCACCAGTGATCCCGAATCTGGGACAGGGGATAATGAGCAGTTCTTC,CTTSDPESGTGDNEQFF
NA,TRBJ2-1,few,TRBV11-3,TGTGCCAGCAGCTTAGTAGGTAGTTCTTCATCGCAGTTCTTC,CASSLVGSSSSQFF
NA,TRBJ1-2,once,TRBV2,TGTGCCAGCAGTTTATGGACCGAGGACGGCTACACCTTC,CASSLWTEDGYTF
NA,TRBJ2-6,NA,TRBV4-2,TGTGCCAGCAGCCAAGATTATCCGGGATTCTCTGGGGCCAACGTCCTGACTTTC,CASSQDYPGFSGANVLTF
TRBD1,TRBJ1-6,NA,TRBV7-6,TGTGCCAGCAGCCAGATGGGACAGGGTAAAGGCTCACCCCTCCACTTT,CASSQMGQGKGSPLHF
TRBD2,TRBJ2-1,NA,TRBV12-3/TRBV12-4,TGTGCCAGCAGTCCCACGATTAGGACTAGCTACAATGAGCAGTTCTTC,CASSPTIRTSYNEQFF